The clone carrying this T cell receptor beta chain was counted ten times or more. The antigen is undetermined. These data come from a study of Graves' ophthalmopathy and Graves' hyperthyroidism. CDR3 size: 13 residues. Germline V gene sequence: CDR1 SEHNR, CDR2 FQNEAQ (reference sequence). V was cut by 2 bases and J by 1 base, with 5 bases left in between. Amplification targeted the TCR beta CDR3 regions, with RNA transcripts as the source material. Following a first-round RT-PCR that used HTBI primers, a second-round multiplex PCR was carried out. TCRdb used MiXCR to reprocess the multiplex PCR reads, holding one entry per CDR3 protein. The repertoire has almost 750,000 distinct CDR3 sequences, roughly two fifths of them found once; the top ten carry 44%. General observations from the study: Among thyroid clonotypes expanded above 0.001 frequency, most also appeared in blood.

Disease in donors with ophthalmopathy had moderate-to-severe activity, CAS ≥3, NOSPECS ≥4 and under 3 months' duration. Sequencing used peripheral blood. This chain joins TRBV7-9 and TRBJ2-5; unclear D gene. This TCR was sampled from an adult man with Graves' ophthalmopathy. The CDR3 nucleotides read TGTGCCAGCAGCTTACACGGCCAAGAGACCCAGTACTTC. Its protein product is CASSLHGQETQYF.